This entry lists 19 T cell receptor beta chains sequenced from one sample in a study of identical twins listed by TCRdb under 2016. Library generation was performed with 5' RACE. TCRdb records Illumina HiSeq 2000 as the sequencer. Clones were called with MiXCR by TCRdb after fastp trimmed the public reads at Q25, and only in-frame beta chains were retained. CDR3 protein duplicates are merged, each entry listing the most common genes and DNA. A total of some 460,000 distinct CDR3 sequences appear in this sample, 13% to 15% of them only once. The ten largest clones take up around 0.52% of the sample. In addition, the sample was reused for a study of yellow fever vaccine responses in identical twins.

Sequencing was carried out using CD4+ T cells sorted from blood. The receptors derive from a woman aged 18 to 35 in good health.

The chain recombines TRBV7-2 with TRBJ2-7; no reliable D call. The V and J ends lost 5 bases and 7 bases respectively, with 9 bases between them. The CDR3 is made up of 11 amino acids. The germline gives CDR1 SGHTA, CDR2 FQGNSA. The CDR3 DNA reads TGTGCCAGCAGCGCCGCCAAGGAGCAGTACTTC. It specifies CASSAAKEQYF.

This sequence joins TRBV6-5 and TRBJ2-1; 7 bases map to TRBD1. V gave up 6 bases and J gave up 12 bases; unmatched junction bases: 8. The germline gives CDR1 MNHEY, CDR2 SVGAGI. The CDR3 has 12 residues. The CDR3 DNA follows: TGTGCCAGCAGCCAACAGGGGTCCGGGCAGTTCTTC. Amino acids: CASSQQGSGQFF.

This clonotype was seen more than once but under ten times. The rearrangement links TRBV4-2 to TRBJ2-7, with 12 bases lining up with TRBD2. The germline V gene encodes CDR1 LGHNA and CDR2 YNFKEQ. V lost 4 bases, J lost 0 bases, and 7 bases stayed unmatched. The CDR3 is made up of 17 amino acids. The CDR3 spells CASSLNPTSGSSYEQYF. The CDR3 DNA reads TGTGCCAGCAGCCTAAATCCGACTAGCGGGAGCTCCTACGAGCAGTACTTC.

The chain joins TRBV5-1 to TRBJ2-3, with 7 nucleotides matching TRBD1. CDR3 size: 13 residues. J was trimmed by 7 bases and V by 1 base; bases with no gene match: 3. Germline values: CDR1 SGHRS, CDR2 YFSETQ. CDR3 DNA sequence: TGCGCCAGCAGCTTGACAGGGGTGAATACGCAGTATTTT. This codes for CASSLTGVNTQYF.

In DNA, the CDR3 is TGCGCCAGCACCCCTGTTCAAGGTTATGGCTACACCTTC. Translating gives CASTPVQGYGYTF. The chain combines TRBV5-1 with TRBJ1-2, with unresolved D. The CDR3 runs 13 residues. The germline gives CDR1 SGHRS, CDR2 YFSETQ. Trimming removed 6 bases from V and 5 bases from J, with 14 bases in between. Variable domain in full (rest from reference TRBV5-1 and TRBJ1-2): KAGVTQTPRYLIKTRGQQVTLSCSPISGHRSVSWYQQTPGQGLQFLFEYFSETQRNKGNFPGRFSGRQFSNSRSEMNVSTLELGDSALYLCASTPVQGYGYTFGSGTRLTVV.

The chain employs TRBV12-3 or TRBV12-4 and TRBJ2-2; 13 nucleotides match TRBD2. J gave up 4 bases and V 5 bases, and 4 bases lay outside the gene matches. CDR3 length: 16 residues. CDR3 DNA: TGTGCCAGCAGTCAGACTAGCGGGGGGACCACCGGGGAGCTGTTTTTT. This translates into CASSQTSGGTTGELFF.

This clonotype was detected only a few times. This sequence joins TRBV5-1 and TRBJ2-7, with a weak D call TRBD2 (5 bases). Germline V gene data show CDR1 as SGHRS and CDR2 as YFSETQ. This CDR3 comprises 16 residues. Deletions cut 5 bases from V and 0 bases from J, with 18 bases between. The CDR3 sequence is CASSLAHSGDSYEQYF. DNA of the CDR3: TGCGCCAGCAGTTTAGCCCACTCCGGGGACTCCTACGAGCAGTACTTC.

This rearrangement joins TRBV10-3 to TRBJ2-3; D is uncertain. V was clipped by 4 bases and J by 4 bases, with 12 bases between them. The V gene's germline CDR1 is ENHRY and CDR2 SYGVKD. This CDR3 region has 14 residues. The CDR3 nucleotides are TGTGCCATCAGTGCTTCGCCTCCGGCAGATACGCAGTATTTT. It translates to CAISASPPADTQYF.

This clonotype has only a few counts. The CDR3: CASSTSLAGGYNEQFF. In DNA, the CDR3 is TGTGCCAGCAGTACCTCCCTAGCGGGGGGGTACAATGAGCAGTTCTTC. The chain links TRBV12-3 or TRBV12-4 to TRBJ2-1; 12 positions agree with TRBD2. Trimming took 5 bases from V and 4 from J; bases not matched to a gene: 6. CDR3 length: 16 amino acids.

This clonotype was counted a few times. The gene calls are TRBV6-2 or TRBV6-3 and TRBJ2-4, with D unresolved. Germline assignment: CDR1 MNHEY and CDR2 SVGEGT. The CDR3 covers 17 residues. V was trimmed by 0 bases and J by 3 bases, leaving 15 bases between them. The CDR3 bases are TGTGCCAGCAGTTACTCCCAGTCCCTCAAGAACAAAAACATTCAGTACTTC. Encoded protein: CASSYSQSLKNKNIQYF.

This chain joins TRBV7-9 and TRBJ1-3; D is ambiguous. V was pared by 0 bases and J by 6 bases, with 9 bases between. Per the germline V gene, CDR1 is SEHNR and CDR2 is FQNEAQ (reference sequence). The CDR3 spans 14 residues. Written as DNA, the CDR3 is TGTGCCAGCAGCTTAGCAGTCAACGAAAACACCATATATTTT. Its translation is CASSLAVNENTIYF.

This clonotype came up many times. V and J are TRBV10-3 and TRBJ2-7, with D possibly called TRBD1 or TRBD2 (5 bases each). The germline V gene has CDR1 ENHRY and CDR2 SYGVKD. This CDR3 has 12 amino acids. The V end lost 5 bases, the J end lost 6 bases, and 11 bases lay between the germline ends. The CDR3 nucleotides read TGTGCCATCAGTCGGGCAGGGACCGAGCAGTACTTC. The encoded protein is CAISRAGTEQYF.

There are a few counts of this clonotype. The chain carries TRBV12-3 or TRBV12-4 and TRBJ1-2; D gene unclear. The V gene lost 7 bases and the J gene lost 7 bases, with 7 bases spanning the gap. There are 10 residues in the CDR3. CDR3 bases: TGTGCCAGCATCAACGGTGGCTACACCTTC. Translated, it gives CASINGGYTF.

This clonotype has only a few counts. This chain connects TRBV5-6 to TRBJ2-5; a possible D gene is TRBD1 (6 bases). Trimming removed 3 bases from V and 0 bases from J, with 15 bases in between. The CDR3 contains 16 residues. From germline, CDR1 is SGHDT and CDR2 YYEEEE. The CDR3 region has the DNA TGTGCCAGCAGCTCCCTCCGACAGGCCCACCAAGAGACCCAGTACTTC. Translating gives CASSSLRQAHQETQYF.

The chain joins TRBV12-3 or TRBV12-4 to TRBJ2-5; 7 bases match TRBD2. V lost 6 bases and J lost 5; bases outside the gene matches: 9. This CDR3 has 14 residues. The CDR3 DNA sequence: TGTGCCAGCAGCCGGCGCGGGAGCGGTGAGACCCAGTACTTC. Translating it yields CASSRRGSGETQYF.

This clonotype has a handful of counts. The chain recombines TRBV14 with TRBJ1-1; D possibly corresponds to TRBD1 (6 bases). CDR1 and CDR2 (germline): SGHDN, FVKESK. The CDR3 has 16 amino acids. V was cut by 1 base and J by 7 bases, with 19 bases left in between. The CDR3 spells CASSQVRVVTGFEAFF. The CDR3 bases are TGTGCCAGCAGCCAAGTAAGAGTAGTGACAGGTTTTGAAGCTTTCTTT.

The V and J genes are TRBV6-6 and TRBJ2-2; no firm D call. The CDR3 is 12 amino acids. Trimming took 4 bases from V and 6 from J, leaving 6 bases between them. CDR1 MNHNY and CDR2 SVGAGI come from the germline V gene (reference sequence). In nucleotides, the CDR3 is TGTGCCAGCAGTTCCCCCGCCGGGGAGCTGTTTTTT. Encoded protein: CASSSPAGELFF.

This clonotype was seen more than once but under ten times. The rearrangement joins TRBV3-1 to TRBJ2-5; tentative D call: TRBD2 (6 bases). The V gene's germline CDR1 is LGHDT and CDR2 YNNKEL (reference sequence). The V and J ends lost 2 bases and 5 bases respectively, with 12 bases between them. This CDR3 region has 14 residues. The CDR3 loop is CASSQPGATETQYF. CDR3 coding DNA: TGTGCCAGCAGCCAACCGGGAGCGACGGAGACCCAGTACTTC.

The V gene is TRBV5-1, the J gene TRBJ2-7; the D gene is possibly TRBD1 (5 bases). Trimming removed 2 bases from V and 5 bases from J, with 23 bases in between. This CDR3 is 17 amino acids long. CDR1 and CDR2 (germline): SGHRS, YFSETQ. The chain's CDR3 is CASSFRDTRNPTNEQYF. Written as DNA, the CDR3 is TGCGCCAGCAGCTTCAGGGATACCCGCAATCCTACGAACGAGCAGTACTTC.